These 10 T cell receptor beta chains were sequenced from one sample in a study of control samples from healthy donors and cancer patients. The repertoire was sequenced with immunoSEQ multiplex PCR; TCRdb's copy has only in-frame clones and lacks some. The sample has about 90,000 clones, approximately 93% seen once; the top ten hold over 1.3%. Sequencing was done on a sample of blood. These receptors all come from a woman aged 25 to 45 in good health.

CDR3 nucleotides: TGTGCCAGCAGCGTCGGGACAGGGATGTACGAGCAGTACTTC. This encodes CASSVGTGMYEQYF. The chain links TRBV9 to TRBJ2-7; 9 bases agree with TRBD1. Unmatched junction bases numbered 4, after V lost 2 bases and J lost 4 bases. Germline-derived CDR1 and CDR2 are SGDLS and YYNGEE. The CDR3 totals 14 residues.

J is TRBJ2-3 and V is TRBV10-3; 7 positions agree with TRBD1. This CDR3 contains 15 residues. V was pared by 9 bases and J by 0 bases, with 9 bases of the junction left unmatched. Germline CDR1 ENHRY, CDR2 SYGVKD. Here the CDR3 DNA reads TGTGCCATTAAAAGACAGGGCCTGAGCACAGATACGCAGTATTTT. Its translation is CAIKRQGLSTDTQYF.

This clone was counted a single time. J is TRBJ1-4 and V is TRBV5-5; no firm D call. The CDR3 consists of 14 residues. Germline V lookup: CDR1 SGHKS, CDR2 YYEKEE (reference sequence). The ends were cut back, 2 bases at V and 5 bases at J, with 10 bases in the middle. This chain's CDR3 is CASSFGPLNEKLFF. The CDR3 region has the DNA TGTGCCAGCAGCTTCGGGCCGCTAAATGAAAAACTGTTTTTT.

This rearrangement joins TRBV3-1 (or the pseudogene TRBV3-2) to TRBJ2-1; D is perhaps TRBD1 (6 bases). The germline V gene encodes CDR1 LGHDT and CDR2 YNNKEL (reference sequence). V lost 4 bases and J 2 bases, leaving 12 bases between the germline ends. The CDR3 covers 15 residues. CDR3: CASSRWDNPYNEQFF. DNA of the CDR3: TGTGCCAGCAGCCGCTGGGACAATCCCTACAATGAGCAGTTCTTC.

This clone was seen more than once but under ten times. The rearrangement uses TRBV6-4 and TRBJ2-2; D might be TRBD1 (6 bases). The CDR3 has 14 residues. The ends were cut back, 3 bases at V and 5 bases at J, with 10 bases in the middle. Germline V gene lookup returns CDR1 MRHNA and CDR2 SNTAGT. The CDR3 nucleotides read TGTGCCAGCAGTGAAGCAGGGGAGACCGGGGAGCTGTTTTTT. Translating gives CASSEAGETGELFF.

The chain's CDR3 is CASSSGGTLHF. The CDR3, as DNA: TGTGCCAGCAGTTCAGGGGGAACCCTCCACTTT. The chain links TRBV12-3 or TRBV12-4 to TRBJ1-6; 7 nucleotides match TRBD1. This CDR3 spans 11 amino acids. The J segment lost 14 bases and the V segment lost 4 bases, leaving 2 bases of the junction unmatched.

The CDR3: CASSGSGTSGANVLTF. DNA for the CDR3: TGTGCCAGCAGTGGCTCAGGGACCTCTGGGGCCAACGTCCTGACTTTC. The chain is built from TRBV6-1 and TRBJ2-6; the D call may be TRBD1 or TRBD2 (5 bases each). The CDR3 length is 16 residues. CDR1 MNHNS and CDR2 SASEGT come from the germline V gene. The germline V and J ends were trimmed by 4 bases and 0 bases, with 10 bases remaining between them.

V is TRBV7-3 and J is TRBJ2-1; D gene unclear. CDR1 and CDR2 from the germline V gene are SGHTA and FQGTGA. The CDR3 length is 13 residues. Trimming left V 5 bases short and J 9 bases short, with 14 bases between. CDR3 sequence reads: CASSAKNLGEQFF. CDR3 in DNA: TGTGCCAGCAGCGCAAAGAACCTGGGTGAGCAGTTCTTC.

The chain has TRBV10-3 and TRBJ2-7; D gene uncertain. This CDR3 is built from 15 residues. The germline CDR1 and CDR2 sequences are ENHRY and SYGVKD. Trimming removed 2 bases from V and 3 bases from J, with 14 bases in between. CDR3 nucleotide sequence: TGTGCCATCAGTGAGGGACCTCCTGTCCTCTACGAGCAGTACTTC. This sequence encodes CAISEGPPVLYEQYF.

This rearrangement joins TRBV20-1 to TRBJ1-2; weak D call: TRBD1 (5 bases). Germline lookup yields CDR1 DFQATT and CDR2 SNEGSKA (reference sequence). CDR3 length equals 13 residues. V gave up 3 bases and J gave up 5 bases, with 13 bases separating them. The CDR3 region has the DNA TGCAGTGCTAGTGTTTTTACAGGTTATGGCTACACCTTC. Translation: CSASVFTGYGYTF.